The rows below give T cell receptor beta chains drawn from one sample of a study of HIV-infected patients and healthy controls. TCRdb analysed the 5' RACE reads with MiXCR anew, one entry per CDR3 protein. The sample lists approximately 5,400 distinct CDR3 sequences; around a quarter were seen once. Material: blood, obtained before antiretroviral therapy. These receptors were collected from an adult with HIV infection. The CDR3 runs from the conserved cysteine through the conserved F or W. D genes are given only for firm matches. Rows give clone size only sometimes, using once, few, many, or a class for an expanded clone.

>TRBJ2-5|TRBV6-2/TRBV6-3|-|medium-sized
TGTGCCAGCAAGCTAGGAGGGGAGACCCAGTACTTC
CASKLGGETQYF
>TRBJ2-5|TRBV20-1|-|medium-sized
TGCAGTGCTAGAGGTCGCCGGGGAACGCCTAGCCTACAAGAGACCCAGTACTTC
CSARGRRGTPSLQETQYF
>TRBJ2-3|TRBV20-1|-|many
TGCAGTGCTAGAGATCCCTCCGCAGATACGCAGTATTTT
CSARDPSADTQYF
>TRBJ2-3|TRBV9|-|-
TGTGCCAGCAGCGTAGGGATAGCGTGGGCCTCAGATACGCAGTATTTT
CASSVGIAWASDTQYF
>TRBJ2-3|TRBV20-1|TRBD2|-
TGCAGTGCTAGAACTAGCGGGGGGCCTCACACAGATACGCAGTATTTT
CSARTSGGPHTDTQYF
>TRBJ2-5|TRBV7-9|-|medium-sized
TGTGCCAGCAGCCCCCCTAGGGCGTGGGAGACCCAGTACTTC
CASSPPRAWETQYF
>TRBJ1-1|TRBV9|TRBD1|medium-sized
TGTGCCAGCAGCCTGACAGGGGGCACTGAAGCTTTCTTT
CASSLTGGTEAFF
>TRBJ1-1|TRBV20-1|-|many
TGCAGTGCCCCCACCTACACTGAAGCTTTCTTT
CSAPTYTEAFF
>TRBJ2-3|TRBV24-1|TRBD2|few
TGTGCCACCAGTGACGCGGGGGACCCAGATACGCAGTATTTT
CATSDAGDPDTQYF
>TRBJ1-4|TRBV13|TRBD1|many
TGTGCCAGCAGCAACAGCCGACAGGGCGGAAGCGAAAAACTGTTTTTT
CASSNSRQGGSEKLFF
>TRBJ2-2|TRBV7-2|TRBD2|-
TGTGCCAGCAGCCCTAGGGGTCCACTAGCGGGGCTCGGGGAGCTGTTTTTT
CASSPRGPLAGLGELFF
>TRBJ2-1|TRBV7-9|-|-
TGTGCCAGCAGCCCTGGACGAAGCTCCTACAATGAGCAGTTCTTC
CASSPGRSSYNEQFF
>TRBJ2-1|TRBV5-1|-|-
TGCGCCAGCAGCGATGGGCTGTACTCATACAATGAGAAGTTCTTC
CASSDGLYSYNEKFF
>TRBJ1-2|TRBV6-5|-|many
TGTGCCAGCAGTTACTCGACCGAGCTTCGGGGCTACACCTTC
CASSYSTELRGYTF
>TRBJ2-2|TRBV27|TRBD1|many
TGTGCCAGCAGTTACTCCGGGACAGCGAACACCGGGGAGCTGTTTTTT
CASSYSGTANTGELFF
>TRBJ2-1|TRBV4-1|-|-
TGCGCCAGCAGCCCCACAGGGAGCTCCTACAATGAGCAGTTCTTC
CASSPTGSSYNEQFF
>TRBJ2-3|TRBV7-3|-|medium-sized
TGTGCCAGCAGCTTAAATGGTGCCCCGGAGTATTTT
CASSLNGAPEYF
>TRBJ2-7|TRBV3-1|-|medium-sized
TGTGCCAGCAGCCAAATGGGGGCGAGAAATAACTACGAGCAGTACTTC
CASSQMGARNNYEQYF
>TRBJ2-7|TRBV20-1|TRBD2|many
TGCAGTGCGCGGGAGGGCAGAGCCCAGAGGTACGAGCAGTACTTC
CSAREGRAQRYEQYF
>TRBJ2-5|TRBV11-2|TRBD2|many
TGTGCCAGCAGCTTAAGTGCCCGGGGGGTCCAAGAGACCCAGTACTTC
CASSLSARGVQETQYF
>TRBJ2-3|TRBV7-9|TRBD1|few
TGTGCCAGCAGCTTCCGGGACAGCCTTGATTATACGCAGTATTTT
CASSFRDSLDYTQYF
>TRBJ2-7|TRBV20-1|TRBD1|many
TGCAGTGCTAGAGATACGGGCGGGACAGGGGTGGAAGAGCAGTACTTC
CSARDTGGTGVEEQYF
>TRBJ2-3|TRBV20-1|-|many
TGCAGTGCTAGAGACAGGGCCTACACAGATACGCAGTATTTT
CSARDRAYTDTQYF
>TRBJ1-5|TRBV6-5|-|-
TGTGCCAGCAGTTACTCGTACGGGGGAGGTAGCAATCAGCCCCAGCATTTT
CASSYSYGGGSNQPQHF
>TRBJ1-4|TRBV4-1|-|many
TGCGCCAGCAGCCCTTCCCCCGCGGATGAAAAACTGTTTTTT
CASSPSPADEKLFF
>TRBJ2-5|TRBV4-3|-|many
TGCGCCAGCAGCCAAGATGTGGACAGCCCCCAAGAGACCCAGTACTTC
CASSQDVDSPQETQYF
>TRBJ2-1|TRBV19|-|many
TGTGCCAGTAGTCGAAACTCCGATACCTACAATGAGCAGTTCTTC
CASSRNSDTYNEQFF
>TRBJ1-1|TRBV6-1|-|many
TGTGCCAGCAGTGAAGGGGCCTCAGGAGCTTTCTTT
CASSEGASGAFF
>TRBJ2-7|TRBV7-9|TRBD1|many
TGTGCCAGCAGCACGGGACAGGGGGCCGAGCAGTACTTC
CASSTGQGAEQYF
>TRBJ1-2|TRBV20-1|TRBD1|medium-sized
TGCAGTGCACGGGACAGGGTCGACTATGGCTACACCTTC
CSARDRVDYGYTF
>TRBJ1-3|TRBV4-2|-|many
TGTGCCAGCAGCCGTCCGAGAGGGATCTCTGGAAACACCATATATTTT
CASSRPRGISGNTIYF
>TRBJ2-1|TRBV19|TRBD2|-
TGTGCCAGTAGTCTGCCCCGCGGGGGGGGTGGTAATGAGCAGTTCTTC
CASSLPRGGGGNEQFF
>TRBJ1-5|TRBV5-1|TRBD1|many
TGCGCCAGCAGCTTGGATGTGACAGGGGACCGCAATCAGCCCCAGCATTTT
CASSLDVTGDRNQPQHF
>TRBJ2-3|TRBV7-2|-|few
TGTGCCAGCAGCTTAGTGGCGACCGGGGCCCAAAATACGCAGTATTTT
CASSLVATGAQNTQYF
>TRBJ1-2|TRBV27|-|many
TGTGCCAGCAGTTTTAGGGGACCGAACTATGGCTACACCTTC
CASSFRGPNYGYTF
>TRBJ1-4|TRBV4-3|-|many
TGCGCCAGCAGCCAAGATCGAGGTACAACTAATGAAAAACTGTTTTTT
CASSQDRGTTNEKLFF
>TRBJ2-1|TRBV20-1|-|medium-sized
TGCAGTGCTAGAGATCAGGGGGGAGGAACCTACAATGAGCAGTTCTTC
CSARDQGGGTYNEQFF
>TRBJ2-2|TRBV4-1|TRBD1|many
TGCGCCAGCAGCAACCCACAGGGGGCGGACACCGGGGAGCTGTTTTTT
CASSNPQGADTGELFF
>TRBJ2-2|TRBV7-2|-|medium-sized
TGTGCCAGCACCAGAGGACCCAAAACCGGGGAGCTGTTTTTT
CASTRGPKTGELFF
>TRBJ2-7|TRBV7-9|-|many
TGTGCCAGCAGCCGTACTCATCGGGAGCAGTACTTC
CASSRTHREQYF
>TRBJ2-6|TRBV7-6|TRBD2|-
TGTGCCAGCAGCCACTCGTTCTTGCGGGGGTCTGGGGCCAACGTCATGACTTTC
CASSHSFLRGSGANVMTF
>TRBJ1-6|TRBV12-3/TRBV12-4|TRBD1|medium-sized
TGTGCCAGCACCTATGGGGCGGGACAGTGGGGACCCCTCCACTTT
CASTYGAGQWGPLHF
>TRBJ1-2|TRBV3-1|TRBD1|medium-sized
TGTGCCAGCAGCCAAGAAACCGCCCGACAGGGGCGACGGGGCTACACCTTC
CASSQETARQGRRGYTF